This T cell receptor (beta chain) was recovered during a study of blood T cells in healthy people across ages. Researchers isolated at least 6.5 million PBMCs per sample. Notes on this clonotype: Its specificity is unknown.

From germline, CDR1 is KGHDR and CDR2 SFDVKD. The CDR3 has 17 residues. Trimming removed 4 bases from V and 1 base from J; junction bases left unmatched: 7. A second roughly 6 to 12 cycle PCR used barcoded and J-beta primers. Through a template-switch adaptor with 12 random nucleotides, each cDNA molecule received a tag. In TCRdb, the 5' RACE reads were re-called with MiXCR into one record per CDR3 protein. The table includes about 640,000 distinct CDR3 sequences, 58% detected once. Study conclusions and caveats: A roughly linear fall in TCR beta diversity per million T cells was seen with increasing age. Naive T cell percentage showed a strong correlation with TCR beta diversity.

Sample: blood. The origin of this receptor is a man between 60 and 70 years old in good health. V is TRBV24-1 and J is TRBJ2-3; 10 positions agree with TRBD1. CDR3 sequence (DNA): TGTGCCACCAGTGAACCTTCCGGGACAGGGGGCACAGATACGCAGTATTTT. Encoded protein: CATSEPSGTGGTDTQYF.